These T cell receptor beta chains were read from a single sample in a study of T-cell reconstitution after alpha-beta-depleted transplantation in children. TCRdb recomputed calls from the PCR reads with MiXCR, one row per CDR3 protein. The sample lists 780,000 or so distinct CDR3 sequences; roughly 15% were seen once. Here the sequenced sample was PBMCs, mostly from graft donor cells, taken 360 days after TCRalphabeta/CD19-depleted stem cell transplant. All receptors come from a male patient between 10 and 17 years old who had a stem cell transplant for acute lymphoblastic leukemia, so the T cells may come from the graft donor. The CDR3 runs from the conserved cysteine through the conserved F or W. The order of the fields is CDR3 length, clone size, V gene, D gene, J gene, CDR3 protein, CDR3 DNA. D genes are given only for firm matches. The size of a clone is reported for some rows only, either as once, few or many, or as a class for expanded clones.

len: 13
abundance: few
v_gene: TRBV29-1
d_gene: NA
j_gene: TRBJ2-7
CDR3aa: CSVISGLPYEQYF
CDR3nt: TGCAGCGTCATCTCGGGACTGCCCTACGAGCAGTACTTC

len: 14
abundance: few
v_gene: TRBV12-3/TRBV12-4
d_gene: TRBD1
j_gene: TRBJ2-5
CDR3aa: CASRRTGVLETQYF
CDR3nt: TGTGCCAGCAGGAGAACAGGGGTGTTAGAGACCCAGTACTTC

len: 16
abundance: few
v_gene: TRBV25-1
d_gene: NA
j_gene: TRBJ2-2
CDR3aa: CASSWDGFDLTGELFF
CDR3nt: TGTGCCAGCAGTTGGGACGGTTTCGACCTCACCGGGGAGCTGTTTTTT

len: 15
abundance: NA
v_gene: TRBV3-1
d_gene: NA
j_gene: TRBJ2-1
CDR3aa: CASSHIARDYNEQFF
CDR3nt: TGTGCCAGCAGCCATATAGCTCGGGACTACAATGAGCAGTTCTTC

len: 17
abundance: NA
v_gene: TRBV7-3
d_gene: NA
j_gene: TRBJ2-6
CDR3aa: CASSTHPWDSGANVLTF
CDR3nt: TGTGCCAGCAGCACCCACCCGTGGGACTCTGGGGCCAACGTCCTGACTTTC

len: 16
abundance: few
v_gene: TRBV4-1
d_gene: NA
j_gene: TRBJ2-3
CDR3aa: CASSRGVAGRFDTQYF
CDR3nt: TGCGCCAGCAGCCGAGGGGTCGCAGGGCGATTTGATACGCAGTATTTT

len: 17
abundance: few
v_gene: TRBV6-1
d_gene: TRBD2
j_gene: TRBJ2-2
CDR3aa: CASSPTLQIAGAGELFF
CDR3nt: TGTGCCAGCAGTCCGACCCTCCAAATAGCGGGAGCGGGGGAGCTGTTTTTT

len: 14
abundance: NA
v_gene: TRBV24-1
d_gene: NA
j_gene: TRBJ2-6
CDR3aa: CATSTGSGANVLTF
CDR3nt: TGTGCCACCTCTACAGGGTCTGGGGCCAACGTCCTGACTTTC

len: 14
abundance: NA
v_gene: TRBV3-1
d_gene: NA
j_gene: TRBJ2-1
CDR3aa: CASSQEWGAGGQFF
CDR3nt: TGTGCCAGCAGCCAAGAATGGGGGGCCGGGGGGCAGTTCTTC

len: 14
abundance: few
v_gene: TRBV7-9
d_gene: NA
j_gene: TRBJ2-1
CDR3aa: CASSGRYEWNEQFF
CDR3nt: TGTGCAAGCAGCGGAAGATATGAGTGGAATGAGCAGTTCTTC

len: 14
abundance: few
v_gene: TRBV5-1
d_gene: NA
j_gene: TRBJ2-7
CDR3aa: CASSLVVGPYEQYF
CDR3nt: TGCGCCAGCAGCTTGGTGGTAGGGCCCTACGAGCAGTACTTC

len: 15
abundance: NA
v_gene: TRBV9
d_gene: NA
j_gene: TRBJ1-1
CDR3aa: CASSPRGAGLTEAFF
CDR3nt: TGTGCCAGCAGCCCCCGAGGGGCGGGATTGACTGAAGCTTTCTTT

len: 14
abundance: NA
v_gene: TRBV12-3/TRBV12-4
d_gene: NA
j_gene: TRBJ2-2
CDR3aa: CASSSDRSTGELFF
CDR3nt: TGTGCCAGCAGTTCGGACAGATCCACCGGGGAGCTGTTTTTT

len: 18
abundance: NA
v_gene: TRBV9
d_gene: TRBD2
j_gene: TRBJ2-1
CDR3aa: CASSVHPLVAGPYNEQFF
CDR3nt: TGTGCCAGCAGCGTACACCCCCTAGTAGCGGGCCCCTACAATGAGCAGTTCTTC

len: 13
abundance: few
v_gene: TRBV15
d_gene: NA
j_gene: TRBJ2-7
CDR3aa: CATSLVVSYEQYF
CDR3nt: TGTGCCACCAGCTTAGTAGTCTCCTACGAGCAGTACTTC

len: 16
abundance: NA
v_gene: TRBV3-1
d_gene: NA
j_gene: TRBJ2-5
CDR3aa: CASSYGVVRGQETQYF
CDR3nt: TGTGCCAGCAGCTATGGGGTGGTTCGAGGCCAAGAGACCCAGTACTTC

len: 15
abundance: NA
v_gene: TRBV12-3/TRBV12-4
d_gene: NA
j_gene: TRBJ1-2
CDR3aa: CASSLFLRAGGGYTF
CDR3nt: TGTGCCAGCAGTTTATTTCTGAGGGCAGGCGGTGGCTACACCTTC

len: 14
abundance: few
v_gene: TRBV7-3
d_gene: TRBD1
j_gene: TRBJ1-1
CDR3aa: CASRPQGANTEAFF
CDR3nt: TGTGCCAGCAGGCCCCAGGGGGCGAACACTGAAGCTTTCTTT

len: 15
abundance: NA
v_gene: TRBV9
d_gene: NA
j_gene: TRBJ1-5
CDR3aa: CASSVGGRWDQPQHF
CDR3nt: TGTGCCAGCAGCGTAGGGGGGAGGTGGGATCAGCCCCAGCATTTT

len: 13
abundance: many
v_gene: TRBV2
d_gene: NA
j_gene: TRBJ2-1
CDR3aa: CASVEQLYNEQFF
CDR3nt: TGTGCCAGCGTAGAACAGCTCTACAATGAGCAGTTCTTC

len: 16
abundance: NA
v_gene: TRBV4-1
d_gene: TRBD2
j_gene: TRBJ2-5
CDR3aa: CASSLTSGGTQETQYF
CDR3nt: TGCGCCAGCAGTTTAACTAGCGGGGGTACACAAGAGACCCAGTACTTC

len: 17
abundance: NA
v_gene: TRBV7-3
d_gene: NA
j_gene: TRBJ2-3
CDR3aa: CASSQRLGPRGTDTQYF
CDR3nt: TGTGCCAGCAGCCAAAGACTAGGCCCGCGGGGCACAGATACGCAGTATTTT

len: 17
abundance: few
v_gene: TRBV27
d_gene: NA
j_gene: TRBJ2-6
CDR3aa: CASSDRRTLSGANVLTF
CDR3nt: TGTGCCAGCAGTGACCGACGGACCCTCTCTGGGGCCAACGTCCTGACTTTC

len: 19
abundance: NA
v_gene: TRBV23-1
d_gene: TRBD1
j_gene: TRBJ2-6
CDR3aa: CASSPRDREYSLEANVLTF
CDR3nt: TGCGCCAGCAGTCCGAGGGACAGGGAGTACTCTCTGGAGGCCAACGTCCTGACTTTC

len: 14
abundance: few
v_gene: TRBV28
d_gene: TRBD2
j_gene: TRBJ2-5
CDR3aa: CASSFFSGGETQYF
CDR3nt: TGTGCCAGCAGTTTTTTCTCGGGAGGTGAGACCCAGTACTTC

len: 11
abundance: NA
v_gene: TRBV20-1
d_gene: NA
j_gene: TRBJ2-5
CDR3aa: CSAIARETQYF
CDR3nt: TGCAGTGCAATTGCTCGGGAGACCCAGTACTTC

len: 13
abundance: many
v_gene: TRBV27
d_gene: NA
j_gene: TRBJ2-7
CDR3aa: CASSLSVTYEQYF
CDR3nt: TGTGCCAGCAGTTTAAGCGTCACTTACGAGCAGTACTTC

len: 15
abundance: few
v_gene: TRBV20-1
d_gene: NA
j_gene: TRBJ2-5
CDR3aa: CSASSRGGVGETQYF
CDR3nt: TGCAGTGCTAGTTCTAGAGGGGGGGTTGGAGAGACCCAGTACTTC

len: 15
abundance: few
v_gene: TRBV12-3/TRBV12-4
d_gene: TRBD2
j_gene: TRBJ2-5
CDR3aa: CASSPRGGDQETQYF
CDR3nt: TGTGCCAGCAGTCCCCGGGGAGGGGACCAAGAGACCCAGTACTTC

len: 12
abundance: few
v_gene: TRBV20-1
d_gene: NA
j_gene: TRBJ1-4
CDR3aa: CSAPQSNEKLFF
CDR3nt: TGCAGTGCTCCCCAATCTAATGAAAAACTGTTTTTT

len: 18
abundance: many
v_gene: TRBV10-3
d_gene: NA
j_gene: TRBJ2-1
CDR3aa: CAISESGPRAGLYNEQFF
CDR3nt: TGTGCCATCAGTGAGTCGGGCCCTCGGGCGGGACTCTACAATGAGCAGTTCTTC

len: 15
abundance: NA
v_gene: TRBV7-9
d_gene: NA
j_gene: TRBJ2-1
CDR3aa: CASSTLLSTYNEQFF
CDR3nt: TGTGCCAGCAGCACCCTATTAAGTACCTACAATGAGCAGTTCTTC

len: 14
abundance: NA
v_gene: TRBV29-1
d_gene: NA
j_gene: TRBJ2-3
CDR3aa: CSVRPSFLTDTQYF
CDR3nt: TGCAGCGTTCGGCCTAGCTTCCTTACAGATACGCAGTATTTT

len: 14
abundance: few
v_gene: TRBV10-1
d_gene: NA
j_gene: TRBJ2-7
CDR3aa: CASSREPGSYEQYF
CDR3nt: TGCGCCAGCAGCCGGGAGCCCGGCTCCTACGAGCAGTACTTC

len: 15
abundance: NA
v_gene: TRBV7-2
d_gene: NA
j_gene: TRBJ2-3
CDR3aa: CASSPGRLRTDTQYF
CDR3nt: TGTGCCAGCAGCCCTGGGCGACTTCGCACAGATACGCAGTATTTT

len: 16
abundance: NA
v_gene: TRBV12-3/TRBV12-4
d_gene: TRBD1
j_gene: TRBJ1-4
CDR3aa: CASSPGQGIPYEKLFF
CDR3nt: TGTGCCAGCAGTCCGGGACAGGGGATCCCTTATGAAAAACTGTTTTTT

len: 15
abundance: NA
v_gene: TRBV20-1
d_gene: NA
j_gene: TRBJ2-1
CDR3aa: CSARDVGLGGGEQFF
CDR3nt: TGCAGTGCTAGAGATGTGGGGTTGGGAGGAGGAGAGCAGTTCTTC

len: 13
abundance: NA
v_gene: TRBV4-2
d_gene: NA
j_gene: TRBJ2-7
CDR3aa: CASSLTGFHEQYF
CDR3nt: TGTGCCAGCAGCCTCACGGGATTCCACGAGCAGTACTTC

len: 16
abundance: few
v_gene: TRBV20-1
d_gene: NA
j_gene: TRBJ2-3
CDR3aa: CSAPSGQFLLTDTQYF
CDR3nt: TGCAGTGCCCCATCTGGTCAGTTTCTACTCACAGATACGCAGTATTTT

len: 15
abundance: many
v_gene: TRBV12-3/TRBV12-4
d_gene: TRBD1
j_gene: TRBJ2-7
CDR3aa: CASSPPDRVTYEQYF
CDR3nt: TGTGCCAGCAGTCCTCCGGACAGGGTTACCTACGAGCAGTACTTC

len: 14
abundance: few
v_gene: TRBV9
d_gene: NA
j_gene: TRBJ1-6
CDR3aa: CASSRTPYNSPLHF
CDR3nt: TGTGCCAGCAGCCGGACGCCCTATAATTCACCCCTCCACTTT

len: 15
abundance: NA
v_gene: TRBV9
d_gene: TRBD2
j_gene: TRBJ2-7
CDR3aa: CASSVVGLAGGEQYF
CDR3nt: TGTGCCAGCAGCGTAGTGGGACTAGCGGGAGGCGAGCAGTACTTC

len: 15
abundance: NA
v_gene: TRBV9
d_gene: NA
j_gene: TRBJ2-2
CDR3aa: CASSVALGVAGELFF
CDR3nt: TGTGCCAGCAGCGTAGCTCTAGGGGTAGCCGGGGAGCTGTTTTTT

len: 12
abundance: NA
v_gene: TRBV20-1
d_gene: NA
j_gene: TRBJ2-3
CDR3aa: CSAISTPDTQYF
CDR3nt: TGCAGTGCTATAAGTACTCCGGATACGCAGTATTTT

len: 12
abundance: NA
v_gene: TRBV6-5
d_gene: NA
j_gene: TRBJ2-1
CDR3aa: CASSAGVGEQFF
CDR3nt: TGTGCCAGCAGTGCAGGGGTTGGGGAGCAGTTCTTC

len: 15
abundance: NA
v_gene: TRBV10-2
d_gene: TRBD2
j_gene: TRBJ2-7
CDR3aa: CASRFTAGGPGEQYF
CDR3nt: TGCGCCAGCCGCTTTACAGCGGGAGGGCCGGGCGAGCAGTACTTC

len: 17
abundance: NA
v_gene: TRBV9
d_gene: TRBD1
j_gene: TRBJ2-1
CDR3aa: CASSVELGTGRRNEQFF
CDR3nt: TGTGCCAGCAGCGTAGAGCTTGGGACAGGGCGGAGGAATGAGCAGTTCTTC